The next 3 T cell receptor beta chains were all read from a single sample in a study of blood T cell repertoires in COVID-19. The table came from immunoSEQ multiplex PCR; TCRdb's copy has only in-frame clones and leaves some out. The sample contains 290,000 or so clones, roughly nine tenths of which appear only once. Sequenced: peripheral blood. The origin of the receptors is a woman aged 30 to 39 with COVID-19, enrolled during active disease.

The V call is TRBV10-3, the J call TRBJ2-7; 8 nucleotides align to TRBD2. With 6 bases clipped from V and 3 bases from J, the junction kept 4 bases outside the gene matches. Germline CDR1 ENHRY, CDR2 SYGVKD. The CDR3 runs 13 residues. Here the CDR3 DNA reads TGTGCCATCAGAACTAGCGGAGGCTACGAGCAGTACTTC. Translated, it gives CAIRTSGGYEQYF.

The chain has TRBV7-9 and TRBJ2-7; TRBD2 matches 10 bases. This CDR3 has 14 amino acids. CDR1 is SEHNR, CDR2 FQNEAQ, per germline (reference sequence). After removal of 3 bases from V and 3 bases from J, the junction contained 2 bases not matched to a gene. The CDR3 coding sequence is TGTGCCAGCAGCTTTTCTAGCGGGAGCTACGAGCAGTACTTC. Translating it yields CASSFSSGSYEQYF.

The chain uses TRBV2 and TRBJ2-1, with 9 bases fitting TRBD2. The germline CDR1 and CDR2 sequences are SNHLY and FYNNEI. This CDR3 has 14 residues. With 8 bases clipped from V and 8 bases from J, the junction kept 10 bases outside the gene matches. The CDR3, as DNA: TGTGCCAGCGGGACGGGACTAGCTGGGGATGAGCAGTTCTTC. Protein: CASGTGLAGDEQFF.